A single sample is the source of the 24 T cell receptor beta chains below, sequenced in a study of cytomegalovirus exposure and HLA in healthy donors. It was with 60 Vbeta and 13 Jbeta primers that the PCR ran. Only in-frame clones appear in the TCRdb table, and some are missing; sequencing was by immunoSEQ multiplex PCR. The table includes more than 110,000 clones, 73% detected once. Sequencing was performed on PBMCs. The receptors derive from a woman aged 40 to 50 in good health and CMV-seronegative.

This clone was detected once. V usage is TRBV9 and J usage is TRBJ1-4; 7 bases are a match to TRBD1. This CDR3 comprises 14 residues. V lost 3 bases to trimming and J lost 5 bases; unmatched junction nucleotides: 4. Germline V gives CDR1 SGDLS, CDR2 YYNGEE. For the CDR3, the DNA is TGTGCCAGCAGCGCGGACAGGAACAATGAAAAACTGTTTTTT. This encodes CASSADRNNEKLFF. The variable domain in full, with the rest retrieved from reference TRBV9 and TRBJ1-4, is DSGVTQTPKHLITATGQRVTLRCSPRSGDLSVYWYQQSLDQGLQFLIQYYNGEERAKGNILERFSAQQFPDLHSELNLSSLELGDSALYFCASSADRNNEKLFFGSGTQLSVL.

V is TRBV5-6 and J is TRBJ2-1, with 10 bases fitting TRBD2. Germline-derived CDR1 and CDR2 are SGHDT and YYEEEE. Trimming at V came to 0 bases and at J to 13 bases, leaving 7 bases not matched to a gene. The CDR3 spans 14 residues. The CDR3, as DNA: TGTGCCAGCAGCTTGGGGACCAGCGGGGGGGACCAGTTCTTC. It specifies CASSLGTSGGDQFF.

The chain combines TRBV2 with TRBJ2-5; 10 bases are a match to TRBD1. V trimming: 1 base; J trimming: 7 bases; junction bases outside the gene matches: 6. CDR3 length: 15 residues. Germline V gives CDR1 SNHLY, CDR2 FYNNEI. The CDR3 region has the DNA TGTGCCAGCAGTGAAGGGACAGGGGGTAGCTGGACCCAGTACTTC. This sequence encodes CASSEGTGGSWTQYF.

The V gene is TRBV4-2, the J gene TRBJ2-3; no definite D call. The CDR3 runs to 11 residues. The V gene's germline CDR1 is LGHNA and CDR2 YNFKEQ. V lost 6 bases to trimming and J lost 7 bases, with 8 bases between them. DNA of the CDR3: TGTGCCAGCAGGGAGTCAAATACGCAGTATTTT. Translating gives CASRESNTQYF.

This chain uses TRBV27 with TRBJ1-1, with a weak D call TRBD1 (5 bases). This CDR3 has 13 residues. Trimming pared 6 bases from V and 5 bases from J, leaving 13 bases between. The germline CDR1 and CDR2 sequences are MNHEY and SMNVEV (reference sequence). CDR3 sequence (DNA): TGTGCCAGCAGCCAGGGTATTGGGACTGAAGCTTTCTTT. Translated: CASSQGIGTEAFF.

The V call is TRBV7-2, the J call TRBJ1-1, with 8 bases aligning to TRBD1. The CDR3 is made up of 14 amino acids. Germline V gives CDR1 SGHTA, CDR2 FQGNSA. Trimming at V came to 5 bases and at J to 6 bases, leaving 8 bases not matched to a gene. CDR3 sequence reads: CASSGQGMDSEAFF. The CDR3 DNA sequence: TGTGCCAGCAGCGGACAGGGAATGGACTCTGAAGCTTTCTTT.

The CDR3 sequence is CASSHGRAGRYIQYF. CDR3 in DNA: TGTGCCAGCAGCCACGGTCGGGCAGGGCGATACATTCAGTACTTC. J is TRBJ2-4 and V is TRBV7-2, with a weak D call TRBD1 (5 bases). Trimming took 5 bases from V and 8 from J, leaving 19 bases between them. Looked up from germline, CDR1 is SGHTA and CDR2 is FQGNSA. The CDR3 extends over 15 amino acids.

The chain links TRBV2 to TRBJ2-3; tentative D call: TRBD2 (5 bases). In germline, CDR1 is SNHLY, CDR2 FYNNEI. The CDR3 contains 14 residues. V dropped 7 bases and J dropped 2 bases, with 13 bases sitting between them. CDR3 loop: CASNPLASTDTQYF. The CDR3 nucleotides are TGTGCCAGCAATCCCCTAGCCTCCACAGATACGCAGTATTTT.

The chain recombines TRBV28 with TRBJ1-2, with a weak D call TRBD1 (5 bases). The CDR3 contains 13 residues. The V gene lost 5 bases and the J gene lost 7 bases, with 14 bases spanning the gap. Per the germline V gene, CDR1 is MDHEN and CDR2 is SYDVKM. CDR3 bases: TGTGCCAGCAGTCCCTCGGGGGGTCCTGGCTACACCTTC. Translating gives CASSPSGGPGYTF.

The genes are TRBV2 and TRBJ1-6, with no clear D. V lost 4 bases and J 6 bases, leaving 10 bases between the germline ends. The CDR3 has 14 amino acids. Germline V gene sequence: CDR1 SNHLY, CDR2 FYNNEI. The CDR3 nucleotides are TGTGCCAGCAGTGCGGCAGGAACTAATTCACCCCTCCACTTT. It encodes CASSAAGTNSPLHF.

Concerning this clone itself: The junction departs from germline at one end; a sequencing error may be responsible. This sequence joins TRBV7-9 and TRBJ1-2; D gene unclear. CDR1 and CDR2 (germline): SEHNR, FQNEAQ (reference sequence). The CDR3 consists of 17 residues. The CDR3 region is CSSSLSGFPEANYGYTF. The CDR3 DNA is TGTTCCAGCAGCTTGTCCGGGTTCCCCGAAGCTAACTATGGCTACACCTTC. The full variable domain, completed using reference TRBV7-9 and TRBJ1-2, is DTGVSQNPRHKITKRGQNVTFRCDPISEHNRLYWYRQTLGQGPEFLTYFQNEAQLEKSRLLSDRFSAERPKGSFSTLEIQRTEQGDSAMYLCSSSLSGFPEANYGYTFGSGTRLTVV.

The CDR3 sequence: CASSGGGGGGGDTQYF. The CDR3 DNA sequence: TGTGCCAGCAGCGGGGGGGGAGGGGGTGGCGGAGATACGCAGTATTTT. The chain recombines TRBV9 with TRBJ2-3, with D possibly matching TRBD2 (7 bases). This CDR3 region has 16 residues. Looked up from germline, CDR1 is SGDLS and CDR2 is YYNGEE. V was clipped by 3 bases and J by 5 bases, with 19 bases between them.

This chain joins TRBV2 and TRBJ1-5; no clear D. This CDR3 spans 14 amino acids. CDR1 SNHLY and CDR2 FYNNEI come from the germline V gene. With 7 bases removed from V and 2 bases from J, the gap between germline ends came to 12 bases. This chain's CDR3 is CASKEGEGNQPQHF. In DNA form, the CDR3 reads TGTGCCAGCAAGGAGGGCGAGGGCAATCAGCCCCAGCATTTT.

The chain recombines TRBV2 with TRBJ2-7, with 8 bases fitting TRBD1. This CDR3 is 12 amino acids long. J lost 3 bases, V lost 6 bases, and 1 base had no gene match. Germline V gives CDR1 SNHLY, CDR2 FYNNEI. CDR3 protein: CASRGQGYEQYF. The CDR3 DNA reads TGTGCCAGCAGAGGACAGGGCTACGAGCAGTACTTC. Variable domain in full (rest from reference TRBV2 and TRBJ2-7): EPEVTQTPSHQVTQMGQEVILRCVPISNHLYFYWYRQILGQKVEFLVSFYNNEISEKSEIFDDQFSVERPDGSNFTLKIRSTKLEDSAMYFCASRGQGYEQYFGPGTRLTVT.

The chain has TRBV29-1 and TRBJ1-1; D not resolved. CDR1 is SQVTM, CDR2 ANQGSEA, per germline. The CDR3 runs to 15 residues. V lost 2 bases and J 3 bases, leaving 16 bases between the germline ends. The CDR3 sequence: CSVEPLLRRDTEAFF. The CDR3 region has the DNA TGCAGCGTTGAACCCCTTCTGAGACGGGACACTGAAGCTTTCTTT.

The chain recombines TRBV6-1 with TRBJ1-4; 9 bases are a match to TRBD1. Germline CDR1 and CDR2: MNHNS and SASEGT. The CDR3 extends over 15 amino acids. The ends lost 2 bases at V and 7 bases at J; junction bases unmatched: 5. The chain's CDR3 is CASSEPTGGGEKLFF. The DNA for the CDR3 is TGTGCCAGCAGTGAACCAACAGGGGGCGGTGAAAAACTGTTTTTT.

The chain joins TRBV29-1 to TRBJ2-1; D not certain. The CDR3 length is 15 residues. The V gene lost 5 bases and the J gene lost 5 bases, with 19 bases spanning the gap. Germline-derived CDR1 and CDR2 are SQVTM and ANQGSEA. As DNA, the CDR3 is TGCAGCGTTAACTTTCTATTAGCTGCACACAATGAGCAGTTCTTC. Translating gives CSVNFLLAAHNEQFF.

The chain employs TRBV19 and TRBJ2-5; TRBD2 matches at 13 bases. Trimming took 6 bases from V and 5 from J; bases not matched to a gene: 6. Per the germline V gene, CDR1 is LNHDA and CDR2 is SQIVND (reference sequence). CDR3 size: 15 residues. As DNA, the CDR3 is TGTGCCAGTAGCCCGGGACTAGCGGGGTCTGAGACCCAGTACTTC. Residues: CASSPGLAGSETQYF.

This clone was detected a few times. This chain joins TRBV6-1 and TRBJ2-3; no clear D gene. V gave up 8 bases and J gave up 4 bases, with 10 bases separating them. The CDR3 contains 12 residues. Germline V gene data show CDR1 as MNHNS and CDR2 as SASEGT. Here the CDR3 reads CASLGAADTQYF. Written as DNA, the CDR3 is TGTGCCAGCCTCGGTGCGGCAGATACGCAGTATTTT.

The DNA of the CDR3 is TGTGCTAGTGGTGATTCACTAGCGCTGCATGAGCAGTTCTTC. Translation gives CASGDSLALHEQFF. This chain joins TRBV12-5 and TRBJ2-1; 7 bases line up with TRBD2. The junction had 9 bases not matched to a gene; V was cut back by 5 bases and J by 8 bases. The germline CDR1 and CDR2 sequences are LGHNT and FRNRAP. CDR3 size: 14 residues.

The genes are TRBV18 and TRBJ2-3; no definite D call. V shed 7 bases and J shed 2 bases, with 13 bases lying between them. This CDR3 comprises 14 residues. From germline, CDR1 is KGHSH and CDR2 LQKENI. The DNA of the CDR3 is TGTGCCAGCTTACCCCCTGACAACACAGATACGCAGTATTTT. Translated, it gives CASLPPDNTDTQYF.

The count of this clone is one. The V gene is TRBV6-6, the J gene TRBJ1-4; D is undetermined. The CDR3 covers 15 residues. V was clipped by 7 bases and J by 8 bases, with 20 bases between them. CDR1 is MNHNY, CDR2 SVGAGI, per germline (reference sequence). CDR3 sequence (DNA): TGTGCCAGCAACGAGGGTACTGCTTCGAACGAAAAACTGTTTTTT. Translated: CASNEGTASNEKLFF.

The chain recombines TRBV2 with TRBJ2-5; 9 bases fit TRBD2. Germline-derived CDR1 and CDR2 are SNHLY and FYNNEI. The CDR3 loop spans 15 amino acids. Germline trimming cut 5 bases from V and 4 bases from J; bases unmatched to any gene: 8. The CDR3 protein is CASSPTSGGGETQYF. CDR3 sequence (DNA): TGTGCCAGCAGTCCGACTAGCGGTGGTGGAGAGACCCAGTACTTC.

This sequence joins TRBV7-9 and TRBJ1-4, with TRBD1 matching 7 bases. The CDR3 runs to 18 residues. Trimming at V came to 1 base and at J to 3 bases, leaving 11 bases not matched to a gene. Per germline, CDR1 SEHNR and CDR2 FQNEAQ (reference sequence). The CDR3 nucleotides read TGTGCCAGCAGCTTAGGCTGGGGCAGGGGGGAGGCTAATGAAAAACTGTTTTTT. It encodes CASSLGWGRGEANEKLFF.